The rows below give T cell receptor beta chains drawn from one sample of a study of cytomegalovirus exposure and HLA in healthy donors. The data were produced by immunoSEQ multiplex PCR, yet TCRdb's version contains in-frame clones alone and is incomplete. The sample has 70,000 to 75,000 clones, 94% seen once. The sequenced sample was PBMCs. Source of these receptors: a young woman in good health and CMV-seropositive. Each CDR3 is given with its conserved first and last residue. D genes are given only for firm matches. Where a row states a size, it is once, few, many or the class of an expanded clone; other rows omit it.

J | D | V | size | CDR3 | DNA
TRBJ2-5 | NA | TRBV7-9 | once | CASSSHGPQETQYF | TGTGCCAGCAGCTCCCATGGGCCCCAAGAGACCCAGTACTTC
TRBJ1-5 | NA | TRBV4-1 | NA | CASSQVRQGNQPQHF | TGCGCCAGCAGCCAAGTACGACAGGGCAATCAGCCCCAGCATTTT
TRBJ2-3 | TRBD2 | TRBV18 | NA | CASSPPLAGAADTQYF | TGTGCCAGCTCACCACCGTTAGCGGGGGCGGCAGATACGCAGTATTTT
TRBJ1-1 | NA | TRBV5-1 | NA | CASSKMRNTEAFF | TGCGCCAGCAGCAAGATGAGGAACACTGAAGCTTTCTTT
TRBJ1-3 | NA | TRBV10-3 | NA | CAISVNAASSGNTIYF | TGTGCCATCAGTGTAAACGCTGCGTCCTCTGGAAACACCATATATTTT
TRBJ2-7 | TRBD1 | TRBV2 | NA | CASSRDRGKDEQYF | TGTGCCAGCAGTCGGGACAGGGGTAAAGACGAGCAGTACTTC
TRBJ2-3 | NA | TRBV6-6 | NA | CASSRDTGGTDTQYF | TGTGCCAGCAGTCGGGACACCGGAGGCACAGATACGCAGTATTTT
TRBJ2-2 | TRBD1 | TRBV19 | NA | CASSTGGNTGELFF | TGTGCCAGTAGTACAGGGGGCAACACCGGGGAGCTGTTTTTT
TRBJ2-3 | TRBD1 | TRBV6-6 | NA | CASSYLRDRGTDTQYF | TGTGCCAGCAGTTACCTCCGAGACAGGGGCACAGATACGCAGTATTTT
TRBJ1-2 | TRBD1 | TRBV2 | NA | CASSDFEGAYGYTF | TGTGCCAGCAGTGATTTTGAGGGGGCCTATGGCTACACCTTC
TRBJ2-1 | TRBD2 | TRBV19 | once | CASSRSGSSYNEQFF | TGTGCCAGTAGTAGAAGCGGGAGCTCCTACAATGAGCAGTTCTTC
TRBJ2-2 | TRBD1 | TRBV7-2 | NA | CASSLFRTGANTGELFF | TGTGCCAGCAGCTTATTTAGGACAGGGGCGAACACCGGGGAGCTGTTTTTT
TRBJ2-2 | TRBD1 | TRBV10-3 | NA | CAIGDRGAGELFF | TGTGCCATCGGGGACAGGGGCGCCGGGGAGCTGTTTTTT
TRBJ2-3 | TRBD1 | TRBV5-1 | few | CASSIDRVATQYF | TGCGCCAGCAGCATCGACAGGGTGGCTACGCAGTATTTT
TRBJ1-5 | NA | TRBV6-5 | NA | CASSYGFAENQPQHF | TGTGCCAGCAGTTATGGGTTCGCGGAGAATCAGCCCCAGCATTTT
TRBJ2-7 | NA | TRBV18 | once | CASSPPGASTYEQYF | TGTGCCAGCTCACCTCCAGGGGCCTCTACCTACGAGCAGTACTTC
TRBJ2-1 | TRBD2 | TRBV5-1 | NA | CASSLGGGADNEQFF | TGCGCCAGCAGCTTGGGCGGGGGGGCCGACAATGAGCAGTTCTTC
TRBJ1-1 | TRBD1 | TRBV5-4 | NA | CACRTGWNAEAFF | TGTGCCTGTCGGACAGGTTGGAACGCTGAAGCTTTCTTT
TRBJ1-2 | TRBD1 | TRBV10-2 | once | CASSEPGQGLYGYTF | TGCGCCAGCAGTGAGCCGGGACAGGGCCTCTATGGCTACACCTTC
TRBJ2-5 | NA | TRBV7-8 | once | CASSFKGSLETQYF | TGTGCCAGCAGCTTCAAAGGGAGTTTGGAGACCCAGTACTTC
TRBJ2-1 | TRBD1 | TRBV5-6 | NA | CASSPTGDPSNEQFF | TGTGCCAGCAGCCCCACAGGGGACCCCTCCAATGAGCAGTTCTTC
TRBJ2-1 | TRBD1 | TRBV29-1 | NA | CSVVVTGGGEQFF | TGCAGCGTCGTCGTCACAGGGGGCGGTGAGCAGTTCTTC
TRBJ2-6 | NA | TRBV30 | NA | CAWTPGAGANVLTF | TGTGCCTGGACACCAGGGGCTGGGGCCAACGTCCTGACTTTC
TRBJ1-5 | TRBD1 | TRBV4-1 | NA | CASSNGQGDVSNQPQHF | TGCGCCAGCAGTAATGGACAGGGGGATGTAAGCAATCAGCCCCAGCATTTT
TRBJ2-3 | NA | TRBV10-1 | NA | CASSEAATGSDTQYF | TGCGCCAGCAGTGAGGCGGCCACAGGGTCAGATACGCAGTATTTT
TRBJ1-4 | NA | TRBV11-2 | NA | CASSLAGNEKLFF | TGTGCCAGCAGCTTAGCAGGGAATGAAAAACTGTTTTTT
TRBJ1-1 | NA | TRBV18 | once | CASSPSGVPNTEAFF | TGTGCCAGCTCACCATCAGGGGTGCCGAACACTGAAGCTTTCTTT
TRBJ2-7 | TRBD1 | TRBV27 | NA | CASSRRGTDYEQYF | TGTGCCAGCAGTCGACGTGGGACAGATTACGAGCAGTACTTC
TRBJ2-1 | NA | TRBV19 | NA | CASSIGAAYNEQFF | TGTGCCAGTAGTATTGGGGCAGCGTACAATGAGCAGTTCTTC
TRBJ2-7 | NA | TRBV4-1 | NA | CASSEGDGYEQYF | TGCGCCAGCAGCGAGGGGGACGGGTACGAGCAGTACTTC
TRBJ2-2 | TRBD2 | TRBV6-1 | NA | CASSVSGGANTGELFF | TGTGCCAGCAGTGTTAGCGGGGGGGCTAATACCGGGGAGCTGTTTTTT
TRBJ1-4 | TRBD1 | TRBV7-9 | NA | CASSPDRGGKEKLFF | TGTGCCAGCAGCCCGGACAGGGGCGGGAAGGAAAAACTGTTTTTT
TRBJ2-3 | TRBD1 | TRBV27 | NA | CASSLRQGRSDTQYF | TGTGCCAGCAGTTTAAGACAGGGGCGGTCAGATACGCAGTATTTT
TRBJ2-5 | TRBD1 | TRBV5-6 | NA | CASSWGTGKETQYF | TGTGCCAGCAGCTGGGGGACAGGAAAAGAGACCCAGTACTTC
TRBJ2-7 | TRBD1 | TRBV7-9 | NA | CASSPSWRGTGVYEQYF | TGTGCCAGCAGCCCTTCATGGAGGGGGACAGGGGTCTACGAGCAGTACTTC
TRBJ1-4 | NA | TRBV7-2 | NA | CASSLEGTRNPNEKLFF | TGTGCCAGCAGCTTAGAGGGGACACGGAACCCTAATGAAAAACTGTTTTTT
TRBJ1-4 | NA | TRBV6-1 | NA | CASSESFSFGEKLFF | TGTGCCAGCAGTGAATCCTTTTCGTTCGGTGAAAAACTGTTTTTT
TRBJ1-4 | NA | TRBV7-8 | NA | CASTKTANVATNEKLFF | TGTGCCAGTACCAAGACAGCGAATGTTGCAACTAATGAAAAACTGTTTTTT
TRBJ2-1 | TRBD2 | TRBV6-5 | NA | CASSPGLAGRNQFF | TGTGCCAGCAGTCCCGGACTAGCGGGACGGAATCAGTTCTTC
TRBJ1-1 | NA | TRBV5-1 | NA | CASMGPMNTEAFF | TGCGCCAGCATGGGCCCAATGAACACTGAAGCTTTCTTT
TRBJ2-5 | TRBD2 | TRBV5-6 | NA | CASSLPSGRVFGEETQYF | TGTGCCAGCAGCTTGCCAAGCGGGAGGGTATTCGGAGAGGAGACCCAGTACTTC
TRBJ2-5 | NA | TRBV19 | NA | CASSIRLEETQYF | TGTGCCAGTAGTATAAGACTAGAGGAGACCCAGTACTTC
TRBJ2-7 | NA | TRBV28 | NA | CASSLPTRGEQYF | TGTGCCAGCAGTTTACCCACTAGAGGCGAGCAGTACTTC
TRBJ1-2 | NA | TRBV6-1 | many | CASNYDSNYGYTF | TGTGCCAGCAATTATGACAGCAACTATGGCTACACCTTC
TRBJ1-2 | NA | TRBV7-9 | NA | CASSQGGNNYGYTF | TGTGCCAGCAGCCAAGGAGGGAATAACTATGGCTACACCTTC
TRBJ2-7 | NA | TRBV27 | NA | CASSLIRGEQYF | TGTGCCAGCAGTTTAATTCGGGGGGAGCAGTACTTC
TRBJ1-4 | NA | TRBV21-1 | NA | CASSKLEGDNEKLFF | TGTGCCAGCAGCAAATTAGAAGGGGATAATGAAAAACTGTTTTTT
TRBJ2-5 | TRBD2 | TRBV29-1 | NA | CSVGGTSGSETQYF | TGCAGCGTTGGAGGGACTAGCGGGAGTGAGACCCAGTACTTC
TRBJ2-2 | TRBD1 | TRBV29-1 | NA | CSAGDRGFAGELFF | TGCAGCGCCGGGGACAGGGGGTTCGCCGGGGAGCTGTTTTTT